The rows below give T cell receptor beta chains drawn from one sample of a study of shared clonotypes between healthy human individuals. Generated by immunoSEQ multiplex PCR, the TCRdb table keeps only in-frame clones and is missing some. The sample lists roughly 1 million clones, roughly 74% occurring once. Sequencing was carried out using memory CD4+ T cells from PBMCs. These receptors all stem from a man aged 18 to 30 in good health. Some clones in this sample may be carry-over from other donors' samples. Both conserved end residues are part of each CDR3. The D gene is left open where the match is weak. Expanded clones get a size class; other rows say once, few or many, or leave the size out.

. TRBJ2-7 TRBV13 . CASSLVGKSYEQYF TGTGCCAGCAGCTTAGTGGGCAAGTCCTACGAGCAGTACTTC
. TRBJ2-2 TRBV9 . CASSVYRDGTGELFF TGTGCCAGCAGCGTATACAGGGACGGTACCGGGGAGCTGTTTTTT
. TRBJ2-7 TRBV29-1 once CSPKPGAYEQYF TGCAGCCCCAAACCGGGGGCATACGAGCAGTACTTC
. TRBJ1-1 TRBV11-2 . CASSPPGRITEAFF TGTGCCAGCAGCCCCCCAGGCAGGATCACTGAAGCTTTCTTT
TRBD2 TRBJ2-3 TRBV28 . CASSPTSGRGGSGDTQYF TGTGCCAGCAGCCCGACTAGCGGGCGAGGGGGCTCCGGAGATACGCAGTATTTT
. TRBJ2-1 TRBV7-9 few CASSPVAVYNEQFF TGTGCCAGCAGCCCAGTGGCGGTCTACAATGAGCAGTTCTTC
. TRBJ2-5 TRBV7-2 . CASSLAKWGSGAAETQYF TGTGCCAGCAGCTTAGCGAAGTGGGGATCCGGGGCAGCGGAGACCCAGTACTTC
. TRBJ1-1 TRBV5-6 . CASSGTGGNTEAFF TGTGCCAGCAGCGGTACCGGGGGGAACACTGAAGCTTTCTTT
. TRBJ2-7 TRBV28 few CASSRRLLTDEQYF TGTGCCAGCAGTCGCCGACTATTGACGGACGAGCAGTACTTC
. TRBJ2-7 TRBV6-6 . CASSYGTGNYEQYF TGTGCCAGCAGTTACGGGACGGGAAACTACGAGCAGTACTTC
TRBD1 TRBJ2-1 TRBV7-8 . CASRPIGGQGSYNEQFF TGTGCCAGCAGACCTATAGGGGGACAGGGGTCCTACAATGAGCAGTTCTTC
. TRBJ2-1 TRBV19 . CASSIEGDSYNEQFF TGTGCCAGTAGTATTGAGGGTGACTCCTACAATGAGCAGTTCTTC
TRBD2 TRBJ2-1 TRBV7-9 . CASSLGTGAGLAGNEQFF TGTGCCAGCAGCTTAGGGACAGGGGCCGGACTAGCGGGAAATGAGCAGTTCTTC
. TRBJ2-6 TRBV11-2 . CASSSVRFSGANVLTF TGTGCCAGCAGCTCAGTACGGTTCTCTGGGGCCAACGTCCTGACTTTC
TRBD2 TRBJ2-3 TRBV28 . CASSWISGVTDTQYF TGTGCCAGCAGTTGGATTAGCGGGGTTACAGATACGCAGTATTTT
TRBD1 TRBJ1-1 TRBV6-1 few CASSEKGAVTLPTEAFF TGTGCCAGCAGTGAAAAGGGGGCAGTAACCTTGCCCACTGAAGCTTTCTTT
TRBD2 TRBJ2-1 TRBV15 . CATSTRTSGGNEQFF TGTGCCACCAGCACCCGGACTAGCGGGGGCAATGAGCAGTTCTTC
. TRBJ2-7 TRBV5-1 few CASSQGTTYEQYF TGCGCCAGCAGCCAGGGGACCACCTACGAGCAGTACTTC
. TRBJ2-2 TRBV5-6 . CASSFRSLVRNTGELFF TGTGCCAGCAGCTTTAGGTCCCTTGTCCGGAACACCGGGGAGCTGTTTTTT
. TRBJ2-1 TRBV6-5 . CATMQGGLGNEQFF TGTGCCACGATGCAGGGGGGCCTGGGCAATGAGCAGTTCTTC
. TRBJ2-2 TRBV7-7 . CASRDTSAGELFF TGTGCCAGCAGGGACACCTCGGCCGGGGAGCTGTTTTTT
. TRBJ1-4 TRBV27 . CASSVGQWVPKLFF TGTGCCAGCAGCGTCGGACAGTGGGTCCCCAAACTGTTTTTT
TRBD1 TRBJ2-5 TRBV7-6 few CASSSRGTETQYF TGTGCCAGCAGCTCCAGGGGGACGGAGACCCAGTACTTC
TRBD1 TRBJ1-5 TRBV28 . CASTSLGGRSGQPQHF TGTGCCAGCACAAGCCTAGGGGGCCGTAGTGGTCAGCCCCAGCATTTT
. TRBJ1-5 TRBV4-3 . CASSQGYSNQPQHF TGCGCCAGCAGCCAGGGGTATAGCAATCAGCCCCAGCATTTT
TRBD2 TRBJ2-3 TRBV5-4 once CASSLEAGGPSDTQYF TGTGCCAGCAGCTTGGAAGCGGGAGGGCCTTCAGATACGCAGTATTTT
. TRBJ2-7 TRBV11-2 . CASSLAGVVDEQYF TGTGCCAGCAGCTTAGCGGGAGTGGTCGACGAGCAGTACTTC
. TRBJ1-1 TRBV7-3 . CASSYRRNTEAFF TGTGCCAGCAGCTACCGGAGGAACACTGAAGCTTTCTTT
. TRBJ1-2 TRBV19 . CASSMVGSDGYTF TGTGCCAGTAGTATGGTTGGGAGTGATGGCTACACCTTC
. TRBJ1-5 TRBV30 . CAWSPGAYSNQPQHF TGTGCCTGGAGCCCAGGGGCTTATAGCAATCAGCCCCAGCATTTT
. TRBJ1-3 TRBV4-3 . CASSQLPAAGNTIYF TGCGCCAGCAGCCAACTCCCAGCGGCTGGAAACACCATATATTTT
. TRBJ1-1 TRBV19 . CASSPRRDHRFGTEAFF TGTGCCAGTAGCCCTCGCAGGGACCACAGGTTTGGCACTGAAGCTTTCTTT
TRBD2 TRBJ2-2 TRBV7-2 . CASSQPLSAGGAGELFF TGTGCCAGCAGCCAACCACTATCGGCGGGAGGTGCCGGGGAGCTGTTTTTT